This T cell receptor (beta chain) was obtained from a study of blood T cell repertoires in COVID-19. About the research overall: Researchers got acute and convalescent COVID-19 samples from the United States, Italy and Spain. The cDNA or gDNA used as material had been derived from T cells, B-cell-depleted T cells, or PBMCs.

CDR1 and CDR2 (germline): SGHRS, YFSETQ. The CDR3 loop spans 13 amino acids. After removal of 3 bases from V and 7 bases from J, the junction contained 5 bases not matched to a gene. Under the authors' procedure: Reference gene primer amplification yielded estimated nucleated cell counts. Profiled with immunoSEQ multiplex PCR; TCRdb holds only in-frame clones, not every one. V and J calls and clone size are those listed in that table; D and trimming were worked out from the DNA. The table shows 350,000 or so clones, with roughly 87% occurring only once. The receptor's source is a woman aged 60-70 years with COVID-19, enrolled during active disease. Sequencing input: peripheral blood. The gene calls are TRBV5-1 and TRBJ2-7, with 9 bases aligning to TRBD1. The CDR3 loop is CASSSTGTGEQYF. CDR3 nucleotides: TGCGCCAGCAGCTCGACCGGGACAGGGGAGCAGTACTTC.